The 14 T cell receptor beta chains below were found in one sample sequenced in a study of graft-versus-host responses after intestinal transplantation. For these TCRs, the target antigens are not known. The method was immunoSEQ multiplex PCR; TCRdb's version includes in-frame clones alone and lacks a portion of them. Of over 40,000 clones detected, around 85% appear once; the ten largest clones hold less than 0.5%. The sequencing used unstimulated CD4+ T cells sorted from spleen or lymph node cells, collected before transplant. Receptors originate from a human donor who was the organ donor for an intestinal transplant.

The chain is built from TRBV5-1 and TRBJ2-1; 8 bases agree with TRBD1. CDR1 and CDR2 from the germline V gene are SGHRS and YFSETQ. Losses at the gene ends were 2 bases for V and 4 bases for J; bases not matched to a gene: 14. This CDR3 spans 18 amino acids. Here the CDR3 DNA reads TGCGCCAGCAGCTTTGTTAGCCCAGGGGGCAGGGGTTACAATGAGCAGTTCTTC. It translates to CASSFVSPGGRGYNEQFF.

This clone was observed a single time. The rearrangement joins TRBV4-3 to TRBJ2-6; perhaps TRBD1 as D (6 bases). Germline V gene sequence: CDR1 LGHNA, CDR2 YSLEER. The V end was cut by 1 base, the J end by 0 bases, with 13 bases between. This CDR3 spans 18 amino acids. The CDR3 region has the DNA TGCGCCAGCAGCCAAGTCCTACCACAGGGCTCTGGGGCCAACGTCCTGACTTTC. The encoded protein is CASSQVLPQGSGANVLTF.

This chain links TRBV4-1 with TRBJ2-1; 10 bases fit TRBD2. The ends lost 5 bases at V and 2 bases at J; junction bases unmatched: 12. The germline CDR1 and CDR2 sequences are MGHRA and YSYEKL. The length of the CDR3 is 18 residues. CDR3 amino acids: CASSSDPSGRGTYNEQFF. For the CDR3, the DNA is TGCGCCAGCAGCTCAGATCCTAGCGGGAGAGGGACCTACAATGAGCAGTTCTTC.

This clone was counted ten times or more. CDR3 protein: CASSLGGVQETQYF. The DNA for the CDR3 is TGCGCCAGCAGCTTGGGGGGGGTCCAAGAGACCCAGTACTTC. V usage is TRBV5-1 and J usage is TRBJ2-5; weak D call: TRBD2 (6 bases). Trimming shortened V by 0 bases and J by 1 base, and 7 bases separated the two germline ends. Germline V lookup: CDR1 SGHRS, CDR2 YFSETQ. CDR3 length: 14 residues.

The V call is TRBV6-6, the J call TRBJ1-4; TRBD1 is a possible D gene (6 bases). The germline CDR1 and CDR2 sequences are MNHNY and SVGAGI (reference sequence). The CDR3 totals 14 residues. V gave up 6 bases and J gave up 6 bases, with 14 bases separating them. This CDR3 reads CASSKDSIYEKLFF. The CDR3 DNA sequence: TGTGCCAGCAGCAAGGACAGCATTTATGAAAAACTGTTTTTT.

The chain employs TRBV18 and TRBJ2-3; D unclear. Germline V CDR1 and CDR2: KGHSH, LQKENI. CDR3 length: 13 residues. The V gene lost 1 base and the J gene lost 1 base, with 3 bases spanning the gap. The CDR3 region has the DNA TGTGCCAGCTCACCACTGGGCACAGATACGCAGTATTTT. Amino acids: CASSPLGTDTQYF.

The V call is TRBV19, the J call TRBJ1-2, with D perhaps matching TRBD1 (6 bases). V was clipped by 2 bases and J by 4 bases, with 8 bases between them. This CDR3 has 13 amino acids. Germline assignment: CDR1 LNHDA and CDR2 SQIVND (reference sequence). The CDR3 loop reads CASSIRRGYGYTF. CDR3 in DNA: TGTGCCAGTAGTATACGCAGGGGCTATGGCTACACCTTC. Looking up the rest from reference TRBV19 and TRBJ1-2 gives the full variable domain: DGGITQSPKYLFRKEGQNVTLSCEQNLNHDAMYWYRQDPGQGLRLIYYSQIVNDFQKGDIAEGYSVSREKKESFPLTVTSAQKNPTAFYLCASSIRRGYGYTFGSGTRLTVV.

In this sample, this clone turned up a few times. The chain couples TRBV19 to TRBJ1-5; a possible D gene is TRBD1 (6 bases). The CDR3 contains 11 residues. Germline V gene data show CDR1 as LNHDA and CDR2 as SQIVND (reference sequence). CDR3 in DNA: TGTGCTACAGGGCCCAATCAGCCCCAGCATTTT. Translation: CATGPNQPQHF.

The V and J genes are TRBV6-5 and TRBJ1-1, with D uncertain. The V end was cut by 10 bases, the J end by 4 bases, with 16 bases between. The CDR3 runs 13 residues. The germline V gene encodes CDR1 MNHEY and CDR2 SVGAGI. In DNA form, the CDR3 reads TGTGCCACCGTCGTCCCGCCTGGCACTGAAGCTTTCTTT. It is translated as CATVVPPGTEAFF.

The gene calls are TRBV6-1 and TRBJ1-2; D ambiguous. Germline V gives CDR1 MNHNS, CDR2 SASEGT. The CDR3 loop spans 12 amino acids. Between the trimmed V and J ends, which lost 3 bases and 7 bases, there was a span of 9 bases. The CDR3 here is CASSEIGFGYTF. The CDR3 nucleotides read TGTGCCAGCAGTGAGATAGGGTTTGGCTACACCTTC.

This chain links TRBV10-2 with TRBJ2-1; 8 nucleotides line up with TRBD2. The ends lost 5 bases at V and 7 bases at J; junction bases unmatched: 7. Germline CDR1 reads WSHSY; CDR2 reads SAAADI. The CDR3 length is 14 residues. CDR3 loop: CASSLSGVGNEQFF. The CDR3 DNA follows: TGCGCCAGCAGTCTTAGCGGGGTTGGGAATGAGCAGTTCTTC.

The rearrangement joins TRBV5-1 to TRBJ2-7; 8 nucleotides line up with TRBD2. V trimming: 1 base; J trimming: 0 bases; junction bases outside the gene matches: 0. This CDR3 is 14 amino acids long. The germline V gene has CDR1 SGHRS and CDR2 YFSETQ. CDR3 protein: CASSLSGSSYEQYF. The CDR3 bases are TGCGCCAGCAGCTTGAGCGGGAGCTCCTACGAGCAGTACTTC.

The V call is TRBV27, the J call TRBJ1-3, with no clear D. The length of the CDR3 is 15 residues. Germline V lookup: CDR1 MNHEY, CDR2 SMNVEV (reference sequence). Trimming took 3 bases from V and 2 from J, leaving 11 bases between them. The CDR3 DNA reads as TGTGCCAGCAGTTTTCGGGGTGGACCTGGAAACACCATATATTTT. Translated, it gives CASSFRGGPGNTIYF.

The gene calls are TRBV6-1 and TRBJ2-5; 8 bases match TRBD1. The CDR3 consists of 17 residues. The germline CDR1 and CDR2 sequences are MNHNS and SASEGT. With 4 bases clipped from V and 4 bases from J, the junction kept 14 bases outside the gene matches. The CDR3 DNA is TGTGCCAGCAGTGGAAGACAGGGGATTGTTTCGGGAGAGACCCAGTACTTC. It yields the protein CASSGRQGIVSGETQYF.